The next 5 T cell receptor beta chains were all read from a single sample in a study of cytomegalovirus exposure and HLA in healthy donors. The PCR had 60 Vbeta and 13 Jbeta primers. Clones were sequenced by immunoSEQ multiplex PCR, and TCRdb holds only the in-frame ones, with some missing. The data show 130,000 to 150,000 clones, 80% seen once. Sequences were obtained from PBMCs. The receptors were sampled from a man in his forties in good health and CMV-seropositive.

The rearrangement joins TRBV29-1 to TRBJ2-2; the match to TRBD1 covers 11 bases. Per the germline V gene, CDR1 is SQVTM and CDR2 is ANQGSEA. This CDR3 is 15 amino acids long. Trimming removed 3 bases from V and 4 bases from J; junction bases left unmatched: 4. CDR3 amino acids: CSVESGTGGTGELFF. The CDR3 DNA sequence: TGCAGCGTTGAGTCTGGGACAGGGGGCACCGGGGAGCTGTTTTTT.

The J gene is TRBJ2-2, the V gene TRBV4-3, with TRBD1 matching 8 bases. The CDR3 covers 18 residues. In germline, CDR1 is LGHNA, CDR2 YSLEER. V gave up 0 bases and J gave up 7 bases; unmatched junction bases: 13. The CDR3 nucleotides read TGCGCCAGCAGCCAAGATGGTGTCGGACAGGGAATGGTCGGGGAGCTGTTTTTT. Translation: CASSQDGVGQGMVGELFF.

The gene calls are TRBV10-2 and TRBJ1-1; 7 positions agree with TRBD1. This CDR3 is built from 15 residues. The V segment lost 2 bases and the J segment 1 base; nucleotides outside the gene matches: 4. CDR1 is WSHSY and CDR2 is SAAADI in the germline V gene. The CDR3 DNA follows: TGCGCCAGCAGTGAGAAGGGGACAGCGAACACTGAAGCTTTCTTT. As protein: CASSEKGTANTEAFF.

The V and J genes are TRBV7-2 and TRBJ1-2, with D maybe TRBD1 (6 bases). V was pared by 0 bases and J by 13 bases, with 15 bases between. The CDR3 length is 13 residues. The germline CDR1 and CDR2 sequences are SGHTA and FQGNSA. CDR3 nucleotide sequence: TGTGCCAGCAGCTTAGCTAGTCAGGGGTCGGGCACCTTC. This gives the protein CASSLASQGSGTF.

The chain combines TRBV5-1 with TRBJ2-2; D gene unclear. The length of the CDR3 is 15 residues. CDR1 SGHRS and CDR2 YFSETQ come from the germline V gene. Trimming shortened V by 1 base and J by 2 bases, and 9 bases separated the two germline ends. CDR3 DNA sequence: TGCGCCAGCAGCTTGAGCCCCCTTAACACCGGGGAGCTGTTTTTT. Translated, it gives CASSLSPLNTGELFF.